The clone carrying this TCR beta chain was seen only once. The data belong to a study of T cell responses to AZD1222 COVID-19 vaccine. The method was immunoSEQ multiplex PCR; TCRdb's version includes in-frame clones alone and lacks a portion of them. The table shows approximately 180,000 clones, with roughly 92% occurring only once. Per the germline V gene, CDR1 is SGHVS and CDR2 is FQNEAQ. The CDR3 covers 17 residues. V lost 3 bases to trimming and J lost 5 bases; unmatched junction nucleotides: 7. The sequenced sample was peripheral blood, obtained on day 0 of AZD1222 vaccination. This chain links TRBV7-8 with TRBJ2-1; 13 bases match TRBD2. The receptor comes from an adult in good health. For the CDR3, the DNA is TGTGCCAGCAGCTTTGGGACTAGCGGGAAGGTAGACAATGAGCAGTTCTTC. It codes for CASSFGTSGKVDNEQFF. The full variable domain, its missing parts supplied by reference TRBV7-8 and TRBJ2-1, is GAGVSQSPRYKVAKRGQDVALRCDPISGHVSLFWYQQALGQGPEFLTYFQNEAQLDKSGLPSDRFFAERPEGSVSTLKIQRTQQEDSAVYLCASSFGTSGKVDNEQFFGPGTRLTVL.